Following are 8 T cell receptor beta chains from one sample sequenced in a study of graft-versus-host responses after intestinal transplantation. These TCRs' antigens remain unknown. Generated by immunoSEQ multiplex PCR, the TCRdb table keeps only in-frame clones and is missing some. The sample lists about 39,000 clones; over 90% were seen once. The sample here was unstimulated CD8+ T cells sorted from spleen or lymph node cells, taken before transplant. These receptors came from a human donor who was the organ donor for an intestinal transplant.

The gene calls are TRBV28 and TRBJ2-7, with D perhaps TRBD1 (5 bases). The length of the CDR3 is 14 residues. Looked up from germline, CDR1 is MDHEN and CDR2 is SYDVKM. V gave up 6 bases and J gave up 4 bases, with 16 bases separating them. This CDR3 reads CASSLRVRGYEQYF. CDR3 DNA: TGTGCCAGCAGCCTCAGGGTAAGGGGATACGAGCAGTACTTC.

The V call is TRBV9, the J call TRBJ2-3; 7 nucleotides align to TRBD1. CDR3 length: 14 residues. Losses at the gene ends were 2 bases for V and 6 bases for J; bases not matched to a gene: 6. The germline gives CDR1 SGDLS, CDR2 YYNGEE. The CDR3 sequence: CASSVTGFSDTQYF. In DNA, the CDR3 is TGTGCCAGCAGCGTGACAGGGTTTTCGGATACGCAGTATTTT. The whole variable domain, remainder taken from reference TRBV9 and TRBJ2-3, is DSGVTQTPKHLITATGQRVTLRCSPRSGDLSVYWYQQSLDQGLQFLIQYYNGEERAKGNILERFSAQQFPDLHSELNLSSLELGDSALYFCASSVTGFSDTQYFGPGTRLTVL.

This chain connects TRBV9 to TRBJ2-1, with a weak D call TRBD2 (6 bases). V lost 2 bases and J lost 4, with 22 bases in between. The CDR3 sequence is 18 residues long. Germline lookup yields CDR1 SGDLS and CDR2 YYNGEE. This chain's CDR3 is CASSVYPGGTLTYNEQFF. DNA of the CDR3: TGTGCCAGCAGCGTTTACCCAGGAGGGACTCTAACTTACAATGAGCAGTTCTTC.

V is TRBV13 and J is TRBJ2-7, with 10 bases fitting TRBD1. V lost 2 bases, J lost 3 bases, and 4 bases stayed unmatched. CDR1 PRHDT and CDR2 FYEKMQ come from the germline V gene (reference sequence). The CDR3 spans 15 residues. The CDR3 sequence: CASSLKDRGIYEQYF. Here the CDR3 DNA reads TGTGCCAGCAGCTTAAAGGACAGGGGGATCTACGAGCAGTACTTC.

The CDR3 region has the DNA TGCGCCAGCAGCCAAGCGGTTCAGGGGGGAACAGATACGCAGTATTTT. Translation gives CASSQAVQGGTDTQYF. The chain uses TRBV4-3 and TRBJ2-3; a weak D match, TRBD1 (7 bases). The CDR3 runs to 16 residues. Germline V gene data show CDR1 as LGHNA and CDR2 as YSLEER. Trimming cost V 1 base and J 3 bases, with 14 bases left between them.

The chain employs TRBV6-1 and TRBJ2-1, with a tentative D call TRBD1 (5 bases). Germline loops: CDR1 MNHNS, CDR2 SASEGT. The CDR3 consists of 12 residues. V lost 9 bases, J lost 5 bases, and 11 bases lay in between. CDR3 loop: CASLDSHNEQFF. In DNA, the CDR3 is TGTGCCAGTCTCGACAGCCACAATGAGCAGTTCTTC.

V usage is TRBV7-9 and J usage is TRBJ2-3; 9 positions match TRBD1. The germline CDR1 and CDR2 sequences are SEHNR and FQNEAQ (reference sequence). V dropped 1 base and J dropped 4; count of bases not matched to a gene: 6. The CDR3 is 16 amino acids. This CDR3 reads CASSLDRDRVADTQYF. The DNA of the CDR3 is TGTGCCAGCAGCTTAGATCGGGACAGGGTAGCAGATACGCAGTATTTT.

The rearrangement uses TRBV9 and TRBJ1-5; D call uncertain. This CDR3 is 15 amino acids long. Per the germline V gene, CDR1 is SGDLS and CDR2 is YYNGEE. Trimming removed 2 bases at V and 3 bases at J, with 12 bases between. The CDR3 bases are TGTGCCAGCAGCGTCAACGGTAATAACAATCAGCCCCAGCATTTT. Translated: CASSVNGNNNQPQHF.